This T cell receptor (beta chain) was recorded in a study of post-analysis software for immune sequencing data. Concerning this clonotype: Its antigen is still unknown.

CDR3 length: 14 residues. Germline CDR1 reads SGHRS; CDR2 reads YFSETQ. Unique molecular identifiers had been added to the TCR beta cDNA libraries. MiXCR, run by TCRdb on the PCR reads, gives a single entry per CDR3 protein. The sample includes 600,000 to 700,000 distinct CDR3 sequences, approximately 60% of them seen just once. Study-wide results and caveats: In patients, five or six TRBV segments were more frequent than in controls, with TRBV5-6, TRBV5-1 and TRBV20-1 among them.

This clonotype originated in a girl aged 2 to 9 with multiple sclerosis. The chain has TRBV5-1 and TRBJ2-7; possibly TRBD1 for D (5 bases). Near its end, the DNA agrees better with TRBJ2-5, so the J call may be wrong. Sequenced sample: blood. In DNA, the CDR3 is TGCGCCAGCAGCTTGATGCAGGGTGTTGAGACCCAGTACTTC. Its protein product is CASSLMQGVETQYF.